Sequencing of this TCR beta chain was carried out in a study of shared clonotypes between healthy human individuals. Per the germline V gene, CDR1 is LNHDA and CDR2 is SQIVND (reference sequence). This CDR3 spans 16 amino acids. V gave up 7 bases and J gave up 1 base, with 17 bases separating them. Sequenced by immunoSEQ multiplex PCR; TCRdb stores in-frame clones only, minus some. The profile shows approximately 710,000 clones, 90% of them singletons. Turning to this clone: What it recognizes is unknown.

The donor population consisted of healthy HIV-negative adults with no recent acute infections or vaccinations. Whole-study results and caveats: Several donors had roughly 5.2% of their naive CD4 clonotypes in common.

The TCR comes from a man in his late teens or twenties in good health. Some clones in this sample may be carry-over from other donors' samples. The sequenced sample consisted of memory CD8+ T cells from PBMCs. The subset here: CD45RO+ cells pooled with CCR7-negative TemRA cells. The chain employs TRBV19 and TRBJ2-1, with D tentatively TRBD1 (5 bases). DNA of the CDR3: TGTGCCAGTACCAACCTTATAGGGGCATCCTACAATGAGCAGTTCTTC. Protein product: CASTNLIGASYNEQFF.